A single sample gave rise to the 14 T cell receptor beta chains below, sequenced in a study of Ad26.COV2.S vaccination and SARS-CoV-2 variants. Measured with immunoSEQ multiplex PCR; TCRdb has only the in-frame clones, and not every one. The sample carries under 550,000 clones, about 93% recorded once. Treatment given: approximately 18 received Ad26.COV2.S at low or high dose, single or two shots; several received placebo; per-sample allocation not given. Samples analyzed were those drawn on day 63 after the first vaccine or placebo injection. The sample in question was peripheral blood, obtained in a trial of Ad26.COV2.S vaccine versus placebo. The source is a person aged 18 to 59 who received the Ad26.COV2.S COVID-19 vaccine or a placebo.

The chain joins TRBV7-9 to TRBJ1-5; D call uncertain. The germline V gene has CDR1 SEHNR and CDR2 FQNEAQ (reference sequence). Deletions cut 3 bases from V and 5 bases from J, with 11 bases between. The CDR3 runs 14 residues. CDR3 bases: TGTGCCAGCAGCTTCGACGGGATTTATCAGCCCCAGCATTTT. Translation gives CASSFDGIYQPQHF.

CDR3 sequence reads: CSVSEGGAGLEQYF. Here the CDR3 DNA reads TGCAGCGTGTCCGAGGGGGGAGCGGGGCTCGAGCAGTACTTC. The rearrangement uses TRBV29-1 and TRBJ2-7; D is possibly TRBD2 (7 bases). Trimming removed 6 bases at V and 6 bases at J, with 21 bases between. The CDR3 extends over 14 amino acids. The V gene's germline CDR1 is SQVTM and CDR2 ANQGSEA.

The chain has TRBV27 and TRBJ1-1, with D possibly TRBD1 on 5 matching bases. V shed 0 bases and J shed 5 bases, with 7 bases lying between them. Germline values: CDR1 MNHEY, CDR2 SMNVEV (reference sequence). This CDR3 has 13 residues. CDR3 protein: CASSLSGETEAFF. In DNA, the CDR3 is TGTGCCAGCAGTTTATCAGGGGAAACTGAAGCTTTCTTT.

CDR3 loop: CASSYPGGYGYTF. CDR3 nucleotides: TGTGCCAGCAGTTATCCAGGCGGTTATGGCTACACCTTC. The V and J genes are TRBV12-3 or TRBV12-4 and TRBJ1-2; D gene unclear. V was cut by 4 bases and J by 5 bases, with 11 bases left in between. This CDR3 has 13 residues.

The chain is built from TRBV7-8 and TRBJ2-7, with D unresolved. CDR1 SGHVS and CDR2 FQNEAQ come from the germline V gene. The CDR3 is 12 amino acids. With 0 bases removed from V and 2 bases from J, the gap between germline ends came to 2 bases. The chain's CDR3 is CASSLAAYEQYF. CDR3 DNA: TGTGCCAGCAGCTTAGCGGCCTACGAGCAGTACTTC.

CDR3 sequence (DNA): TGCGCCAGCAGCTTGGGAGGATCCCAAGAGACCCAGTACTTC. Its protein product is CASSLGGSQETQYF. The chain couples TRBV5-1 to TRBJ2-5; D is uncertain. This CDR3 region has 14 residues. Germline values: CDR1 SGHRS, CDR2 YFSETQ. Trimming removed 0 bases at V and 1 base at J, with 7 bases between.

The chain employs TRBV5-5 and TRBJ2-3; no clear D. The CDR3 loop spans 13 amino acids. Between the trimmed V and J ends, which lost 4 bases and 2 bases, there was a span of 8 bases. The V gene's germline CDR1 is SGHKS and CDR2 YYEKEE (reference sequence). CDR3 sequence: CASSHLDTDTQYF. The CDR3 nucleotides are TGTGCCAGCAGCCACCTCGACACAGATACGCAGTATTTT.

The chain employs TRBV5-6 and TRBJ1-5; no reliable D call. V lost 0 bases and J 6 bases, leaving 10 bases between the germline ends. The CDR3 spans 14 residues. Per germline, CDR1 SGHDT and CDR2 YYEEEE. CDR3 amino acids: CASSLGLGTQPQHF. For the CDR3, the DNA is TGTGCCAGCAGCTTGGGTCTCGGAACTCAGCCCCAGCATTTT.

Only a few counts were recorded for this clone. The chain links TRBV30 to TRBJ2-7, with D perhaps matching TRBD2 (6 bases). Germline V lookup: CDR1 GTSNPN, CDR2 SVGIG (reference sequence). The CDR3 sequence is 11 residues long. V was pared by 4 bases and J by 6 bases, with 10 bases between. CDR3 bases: TGTGCCTGGACGACTAGTATCGAGCAGTACTTC. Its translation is CAWTTSIEQYF.

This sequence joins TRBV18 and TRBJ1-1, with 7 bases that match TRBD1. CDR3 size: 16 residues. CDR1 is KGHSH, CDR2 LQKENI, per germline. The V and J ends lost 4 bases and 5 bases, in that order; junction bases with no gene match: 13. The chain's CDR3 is CASSLNRQGSWTEAFF. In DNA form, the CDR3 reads TGTGCCAGCTCACTAAATCGACAGGGAAGTTGGACTGAAGCTTTCTTT.

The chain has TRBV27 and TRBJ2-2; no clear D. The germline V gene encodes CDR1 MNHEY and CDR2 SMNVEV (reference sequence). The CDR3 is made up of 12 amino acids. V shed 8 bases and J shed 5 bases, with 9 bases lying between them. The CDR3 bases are TGTGCCAGCGAAGGAGCGACCGGGGAGCTGTTTTTT. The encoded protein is CASEGATGELFF.

The CDR3 is CASREGYTEAFF. The CDR3 DNA sequence: TGCGCCAGCAGAGAGGGGTACACTGAAGCTTTCTTT. V gene TRBV5-1 combines with J gene TRBJ1-1, with a possible D match to TRBD1 (5 bases). Looked up from germline, CDR1 is SGHRS and CDR2 is YFSETQ. V was shortened by 5 bases and J by 3 bases, with 8 bases between the two germline ends. The CDR3 is 12 residues long.

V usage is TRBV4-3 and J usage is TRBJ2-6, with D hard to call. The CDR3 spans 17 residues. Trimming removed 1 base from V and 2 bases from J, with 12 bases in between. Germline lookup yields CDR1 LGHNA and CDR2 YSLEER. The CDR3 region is CASSQAPTLTGANVLTF. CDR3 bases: TGCGCCAGCAGCCAAGCCCCGACTTTAACTGGGGCCAACGTCCTGACTTTC.

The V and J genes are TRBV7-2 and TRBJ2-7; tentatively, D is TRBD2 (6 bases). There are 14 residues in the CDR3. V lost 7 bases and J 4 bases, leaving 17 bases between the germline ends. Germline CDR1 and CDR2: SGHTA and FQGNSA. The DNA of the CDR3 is TGTGCCAGCACCCCAGGAGGAGGGAGTTACGAGCAGTACTTC. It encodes CASTPGGGSYEQYF. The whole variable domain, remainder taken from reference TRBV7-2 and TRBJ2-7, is GAGVSQSPSNKVTEKGKDVELRCDPISGHTALYWYRQSLGQGLEFLIYFQGNSAPDKSGLPSDRFSAERTGGSVSTLTIQRTQQEDSAVYLCASTPGGGSYEQYFGPGTRLTVT.